The rows below give T cell receptor beta chains drawn from one sample of a study of T cells after yellow fever vaccination. TCRdb re-analysed the 5' RACE reads in MiXCR, keeping a single row per CDR3 protein. The sample includes roughly 520,000 distinct CDR3 sequences, 20% to 25% of them seen just once. Sequenced here: PBMCs, sampled more than 20 days after the first yellow fever vaccination. The receptors here all came from a young man who received the YFV17D yellow fever vaccine. Both conserved end residues are part of each CDR3. Fields, in order: D gene, V gene, CDR3 length, clone size, J gene, CDR3 protein, CDR3 DNA. D genes are given only for firm matches. The listing skips clone size in some rows; elsewhere it reads once, few, many or a size class.

D: NA; V: TRBV3-1; length: 16; size: NA; J: TRBJ2-5; CDR3: CASSLTRGAVQDTQYF; DNA: TGTGCCAGCAGCCTCACCCGAGGGGCGGTCCAAGACACCCAGTACTTC
D: NA; V: TRBV12-3/TRBV12-4; length: 17; size: NA; J: TRBJ2-3; CDR3: CASSRTTFYLNTDTQYF; DNA: TGTGCCAGCAGCCGCACGACCTTTTATCTAAACACAGATACGCAGTATTTT
D: TRBD2; V: TRBV13; length: 15; size: NA; J: TRBJ2-1; CDR3: CASSLELAGGYEQFF; DNA: TGTGCCAGCAGCTTAGAGCTAGCGGGGGGCTACGAGCAGTTCTTC
D: TRBD2; V: TRBV20-1; length: 13; size: few; J: TRBJ2-5; CDR3: CSARGGGQETQYF; DNA: TGCAGTGCTAGAGGGGGGGGGCAAGAGACCCAGTACTTC
D: NA; V: TRBV4-2; length: 13; size: few; J: TRBJ2-7; CDR3: CASSQASGVEQYF; DNA: TGTGCCAGCAGCCAAGCTTCGGGTGTCGAGCAGTACTTC
D: NA; V: TRBV7-2; length: 11; size: NA; J: TRBJ1-6; CDR3: CASSLDSPLHF; DNA: TGTGCCAGCAGCTTAGATTCACCCCTCCACTTT
D: NA; V: TRBV7-2; length: 14; size: NA; J: TRBJ1-4; CDR3: CASSLRTQPEKLFF; DNA: TGTGCCAGCAGCTTGCGAACACAGCCTGAAAAACTGTTTTTT
D: TRBD2; V: TRBV7-8; length: 15; size: few; J: TRBJ2-3; CDR3: CASSTTGTRTDTQYF; DNA: TGTGCCAGCAGCACCACCGGGACTAGAACAGATACGCAGTATTTT
D: TRBD1; V: TRBV6-2/TRBV6-3; length: 17; size: few; J: TRBJ2-3; CDR3: CASSRPLGQILTDTQYF; DNA: TGTGCCAGCAGCCGACCCTTGGGACAGATTCTCACAGATACGCAGTATTTT
D: TRBD1; V: TRBV7-8; length: 15; size: few; J: TRBJ1-3; CDR3: CASSLRSRGQDTIYF; DNA: TGTGCCAGCAGCTTAAGGTCGAGGGGGCAGGACACCATATATTTT
D: NA; V: TRBV24-1; length: 13; size: NA; J: TRBJ2-4; CDR3: CATSDLWGNIQYF; DNA: TGTGCCACCAGTGATTTGTGGGGGAACATTCAGTACTTC
D: NA; V: TRBV28; length: 14; size: few; J: TRBJ2-4; CDR3: CASSPRPRQTSWYF; DNA: TGTGCCAGCAGCCCGAGGCCGAGACAAACGTCTTGGTACTTC
D: NA; V: TRBV5-1; length: 16; size: few; J: TRBJ1-1; CDR3: CASSLDRTYMNTEAFF; DNA: TGCGCCAGCAGCTTGGATAGGACCTACATGAACACTGAAGCTTTCTTT
D: NA; V: TRBV5-1; length: 16; size: few; J: TRBJ2-2; CDR3: CASSPTRRKNTGELFF; DNA: TGCGCCAGCAGCCCTACCCGACGGAAGAACACCGGGGAGCTGTTTTTT
D: NA; V: TRBV5-1; length: 16; size: many; J: TRBJ2-3; CDR3: CASSPLAPAGTDTQYF; DNA: TGCGCCAGCAGCCCTCTGGCCCCTGCAGGCACAGATACGCAGTATTTT
D: NA; V: TRBV5-4; length: 14; size: NA; J: TRBJ2-3; CDR3: CASSPALGVDTQYF; DNA: TGTGCCAGCAGCCCAGCCCTGGGAGTAGATACGCAGTATTTT
D: TRBD1; V: TRBV12-3/TRBV12-4; length: 14; size: many; J: TRBJ1-2; CDR3: CASSPWTGDHGYTF; DNA: TGTGCCAGCAGTCCGTGGACAGGCGACCATGGCTACACCTTC
D: NA; V: TRBV7-2; length: 11; size: NA; J: TRBJ2-5; CDR3: CASNSGETQYF; DNA: TGTGCCAGCAACTCCGGGGAGACCCAGTACTTC
D: TRBD2; V: TRBV11-2; length: 13; size: NA; J: TRBJ2-5; CDR3: CASSPASGVAQYF; DNA: TGTGCCAGCAGCCCCGCTAGCGGGGTGGCCCAGTACTTC
D: NA; V: TRBV7-3; length: 15; size: few; J: TRBJ1-3; CDR3: CASSSSGGAGNTIYF; DNA: TGTGCCAGCAGCTCCAGCGGTGGGGCTGGAAACACCATATATTTT